The 5 T cell receptor beta chains below were found in one sample sequenced in a study of T cells in Graves' hyperthyroidism and ophthalmopathy. Template material for amplifying TCR beta CDR3 regions consisted of RNA transcripts. The HTBI primer set served for first-round RT-PCR of the TCR CDR3. TCRdb re-called the multiplex PCR reads with MiXCR, one entry per CDR3 protein. The sample comprises around 690,000 distinct CDR3 sequences, 17% of which are singletons, and around a sixth rests with the top ten. The specimen sequenced was blood. The source is a middle-aged man with Graves' hyperthyroidism.

The CDR3: CASSKDSGNNEQFF. DNA of the CDR3: TGCGCCAGCAGTAAGGATAGCGGGAACAATGAGCAGTTCTTC. The gene calls are TRBV10-1 and TRBJ2-1; TRBD2 aligns across 8 bases. After removal of 5 bases from V and 5 bases from J, the junction contained 5 bases not matched to a gene. In germline, CDR1 is WNHNN, CDR2 SYGVQD (reference sequence). The CDR3 has 14 amino acids.

This clonotype was seen a handful of times. V gene TRBV30 combines with J gene TRBJ1-3, with 9 bases that match TRBD1. This CDR3 contains 13 residues. Germline V lookup: CDR1 GTSNPN, CDR2 SVGIG (reference sequence). V trimming: 3 bases; J trimming: 3 bases; junction bases outside the gene matches: 0. The CDR3 nucleotides read TGTGCCTGGAGGGACAGGGGTGGAAACACCATATATTTT. It is translated as CAWRDRGGNTIYF.

The gene calls are TRBV12-5 and TRBJ2-2, with 10 bases aligning to TRBD1. In germline, CDR1 is LGHNT, CDR2 FRNRAP. The CDR3 runs to 14 residues. J gave up 3 bases and V 9 bases, and 4 bases lay outside the gene matches. The CDR3 nucleotides read TGTGCTAGCGCGGGACAGGGGTACACCGGGGAGCTGTTTTTT. Translating it yields CASAGQGYTGELFF.

The chain uses TRBV29-1 and TRBJ1-1; perhaps TRBD1 as D (6 bases). The V gene's germline CDR1 is SQVTM and CDR2 ANQGSEA. The V and J ends lost 0 bases and 1 base respectively, with 9 bases between them. This CDR3 has 14 residues. CDR3 sequence (DNA): TGCAGCGTTGAAGAGACCAGGGGGAACACTGAAGCTTTCTTT. This codes for CSVEETRGNTEAFF.

The chain has TRBV12-3 or TRBV12-4 and TRBJ2-1; D is uncertain. This CDR3 region has 14 residues. The germline V and J ends were trimmed by 7 bases and 0 bases, with 10 bases remaining between them. The CDR3 here is CASKPDRSYNEQFF. CDR3 nucleotide sequence: TGTGCCAGCAAACCAGACCGCTCCTACAATGAGCAGTTCTTC.